These 2 T cell receptor beta chains originate from one sample sequenced in a study of T cells in Graves' hyperthyroidism and ophthalmopathy. The CDR3 regions of TCR beta were amplified from RNA transcripts. HTBI primers were employed in a first-round RT-PCR of the TCR CDR3. TCRdb processed the multiplex PCR reads anew with MiXCR; each CDR3 protein has one entry. The sample has about 59,000 distinct CDR3 sequences; about 57% are singletons. Input material: blood. The receptors derive from a woman aged 60-75 years with Graves' ophthalmopathy.

The rearrangement links TRBV9 to TRBJ1-2; 8 positions agree with TRBD1. Germline V gene sequence: CDR1 SGDLS, CDR2 YYNGEE. Trimming cost V 6 bases and J 8 bases; bases outside gene matches: 12. The CDR3 contains 14 residues. CDR3 sequence (DNA): TGTGCCAGCAACACGGGACAGGCTCTATGGGGCTACACCTTC. It encodes CASNTGQALWGYTF.

This clonotype came up many times. This may be a read error: a much more frequent sequence differs by one nucleotide. The chain couples TRBV6-5 to TRBJ2-7; 8 positions agree with TRBD1. Trimming cost V 5 bases and J 2 bases; bases outside gene matches: 5. The germline CDR1 and CDR2 sequences are MNHEY and SVGAGI. The CDR3 covers 14 residues. CDR3 DNA: TGTGCCAGCAGTGACGACAGGGGAGCCTACGAGCAGTACTTC. Translation: CASSDDRGAYEQYF.